Presented here are 24 T cell receptor beta chains from one specimen sequenced in a study of monozygotic twins with cystic fibrosis. Repertoires were generated with immunoSEQ multiplex PCR, while TCRdb's copy carries only in-frame clones and drops some. The profile covers approximately 11,000 clones, with around 85% appearing a single time and around 0.5% taken by the ten largest. Source material: blood. These receptors were taken from a man aged 18-30 years with cystic fibrosis.

This clone was recorded a few times. The chain is built from TRBV4-1 and TRBJ1-6; weak D call: TRBD1 (5 bases). Trimming cost V 4 bases and J 8 bases, with 12 bases left between them. The CDR3 consists of 14 residues. The germline gives CDR1 MGHRA, CDR2 YSYEKL. Here the CDR3 DNA reads TGCGCCAGCAGCCGAGGGGCGGACCATTCACCCCTCCACTTT. Its protein is CASSRGADHSPLHF.

This clone has just one count. The CDR3 nucleotides read TGTGCCAGCTCACCACTTCGAGGGCCCTATGGCTACACCTTC. Translating it yields CASSPLRGPYGYTF. This rearrangement joins TRBV18 to TRBJ1-2; D is ambiguous. Germline V CDR1 and CDR2: KGHSH, LQKENI. Trimming removed 1 base at V and 4 bases at J, with 10 bases between. The CDR3 contains 14 residues. Full variable domain (outside the CDR3, taken from reference TRBV18 and TRBJ1-2): NAGVMQNPRHLVRRRGQEARLRCSPMKGHSHVYWYRQLPEEGLKFMVYLQKENIIDESGMPKERFSAEFPKEGPSILRIQQVVRGDSAAYFCASSPLRGPYGYTFGSGTRLTVV.

V gene TRBV4-3 combines with J gene TRBJ2-1; D not certain. Germline V gives CDR1 LGHNA, CDR2 YSLEER. CDR3 length: 11 residues. Trimming pared 1 base from V and 9 bases from J, leaving 4 bases between. CDR3 DNA sequence: TGCGCCAGCAGCCAAGGAGGTGAGCAGTTCTTC. It translates to CASSQGGEQFF.

V is TRBV29-1 and J is TRBJ2-7, with D perhaps being TRBD1 or TRBD2 (6 bases each). V lost 2 bases to trimming and J lost 2 bases, with 13 bases between them. CDR3 length equals 14 residues. Germline V gene lookup returns CDR1 SQVTM and CDR2 ANQGSEA. CDR3 region: CSVERRGATYEQYF. The CDR3, as DNA: TGCAGCGTTGAAAGGAGGGGGGCGACCTACGAGCAGTACTTC.

The rearrangement links TRBV4-3 to TRBJ2-7; 7 bases are shared with TRBD2. Trimming removed 0 bases from V and 3 bases from J; junction bases left unmatched: 11. The germline V gene encodes CDR1 LGHNA and CDR2 YSLEER. The CDR3 has 17 residues. The CDR3 loop is CASSQDRVGGVGYEQYF. In nucleotides, the CDR3 is TGCGCCAGCAGCCAAGATCGTGTTGGGGGGGTCGGCTACGAGCAGTACTTC.

This chain uses TRBV10-2 with TRBJ2-3; maybe TRBD2 (6 bases). Trimming pared 5 bases from V and 5 bases from J, leaving 14 bases between. The CDR3 is 14 residues long. Germline V gene sequence: CDR1 WSHSY, CDR2 SAAADI. The DNA for the CDR3 is TGCGCCAGCAGTTTCCCGATGGGGGGAGATACGCAGTATTTT. Protein sequence: CASSFPMGGDTQYF.

The chain uses TRBV19 and TRBJ1-1; D unresolved. Germline CDR1 reads LNHDA; CDR2 reads SQIVND (reference sequence). V was trimmed by 5 bases and J by 5 bases, leaving 12 bases between them. The CDR3 covers 13 residues. CDR3 nucleotide sequence: TGTGCCAGTAGTTCCTTGAGAGGGACTGAAGCTTTCTTT. Protein product: CASSSLRGTEAFF.

This chain links TRBV5-6 with TRBJ2-5, with D tentatively TRBD1 or TRBD2 (5 bases each). This CDR3 contains 15 residues. Germline V gene data show CDR1 as SGHDT and CDR2 as YYEEEE. Trimming took off 3 bases at V and 5 bases at J, with 17 bases between the two ends. Written as DNA, the CDR3 is TGTGCCAGCAGCTCGCCGGGGCGTCCCCCTGAGACCCAGTACTTC. Translated: CASSSPGRPPETQYF.

This CDR3 reads CASSVGPGGPSNQPQHF. The CDR3, as DNA: TGTGCCAGCAGTGTAGGACCAGGGGGGCCAAGCAATCAGCCCCAGCATTTT. This sequence joins TRBV2 and TRBJ1-5; 7 bases match TRBD1. Germline CDR1 is SNHLY and CDR2 is FYNNEI. CDR3 length: 17 amino acids. Trimming took 4 bases from V and 1 from J; bases not matched to a gene: 10.

This chain uses TRBV6-6 with TRBJ2-1; 12 positions agree with TRBD1. Germline CDR1 reads MNHNY; CDR2 reads SVGAGI (reference sequence). This CDR3 contains 16 residues. V lost 8 bases and J lost 8; bases outside the gene matches: 13. The chain's CDR3 is CASSAWGGQGADEQFF. CDR3 DNA sequence: TGTGCCAGCTCCGCCTGGGGGGGACAGGGGGCCGATGAGCAGTTCTTC.

The rearrangement uses TRBV19 and TRBJ2-1; D remains unclear. Trimming pared 0 bases from V and 3 bases from J, leaving 9 bases between. There are 15 residues in the CDR3. Germline loops: CDR1 LNHDA, CDR2 SQIVND (reference sequence). This chain's CDR3 is CASSIEAADYNEQFF. The DNA for the CDR3 is TGTGCCAGTAGTATAGAGGCTGCAGACTACAATGAGCAGTTCTTC. The full variable domain, in which reference TRBV19 and TRBJ2-1 provide the parts outside the CDR3, is DGGITQSPKYLFRKEGQNVTLSCEQNLNHDAMYWYRQDPGQGLRLIYYSQIVNDFQKGDIAEGYSVSREKKESFPLTVTSAQKNPTAFYLCASSIEAADYNEQFFGPGTRLTVL.

This chain links TRBV30 with TRBJ1-3, with no clear D. Per germline, CDR1 GTSNPN and CDR2 SVGIG (reference sequence). The CDR3 is made up of 12 amino acids. The V end was cut by 2 bases, the J end by 3 bases, with 5 bases between. CDR3 bases: TGTGCCTGGAGTCCCCTTGGAAACACCATATATTTT. It encodes CAWSPLGNTIYF. The entire variable domain, with the rest obtained from reference TRBV30 and TRBJ1-3, is as follows: SQTIHQWPATLVQPVGSPLSLECTVEGTSNPNLYWYRQAAGRGLQLLFYSVGIGQISSEVPQNLSASRPQDRQFILSSKKLLLSDSGFYLCAWSPLGNTIYFGEGSWLTVV.

The chain is built from TRBV4-2 and TRBJ2-2, with D perhaps matching TRBD2 (6 bases). CDR3 size: 16 residues. Germline loops: CDR1 LGHNA, CDR2 YNFKEQ. V was trimmed by 0 bases and J by 8 bases, leaving 16 bases between them. For the CDR3, the DNA is TGTGCCAGCAGCCAAGAACCGGGAGCAAGAGAAGGGGAGCTGTTTTTT. Translation gives CASSQEPGAREGELFF.

The chain joins TRBV9 to TRBJ2-1, with TRBD2 identical over 10 bases. Trimming took 3 bases from V and 8 from J; bases not matched to a gene: 11. CDR3 length equals 16 residues. Per germline, CDR1 SGDLS and CDR2 YYNGEE. This CDR3 is CASSGQSGRARDEQFF. In DNA, the CDR3 is TGTGCCAGCAGCGGACAAAGCGGGAGGGCCCGCGATGAGCAGTTCTTC.

The chain links TRBV11-3 to TRBJ2-2; 9 bases are a match to TRBD1. V lost 4 bases, J lost 6 bases, and 6 bases stayed unmatched. The CDR3 has 15 amino acids. CDR1 SGHNT and CDR2 YENEEA come from the germline V gene. The CDR3 nucleotides read TGTGCCAGCAGCTCGGGACAGGGTAGGGCCGGGGAGCTGTTTTTT. Protein product: CASSSGQGRAGELFF.

The V gene is TRBV4-2, the J gene TRBJ2-3; no firm D call. In germline, CDR1 is LGHNA, CDR2 YNFKEQ. CDR3 length: 15 amino acids. Trimming stripped 0 bases from V and 1 base from J, with 8 bases between. Here the CDR3 reads CASSQEELRTDTQYF. CDR3 sequence (DNA): TGTGCCAGCAGCCAAGAGGAGCTACGCACAGATACGCAGTATTTT.

This chain uses TRBV5-1 with TRBJ2-1; 16 bases are shared with TRBD2. CDR1 is SGHRS and CDR2 is YFSETQ in the germline V gene. The V and J ends lost 4 bases and 7 bases, in that order; junction bases with no gene match: 5. CDR3 length equals 16 residues. The CDR3 sequence: CASSAAGLAGGNEQFF. DNA for the CDR3: TGCGCCAGCAGCGCCGCGGGACTAGCGGGAGGGAATGAGCAGTTCTTC. The variable domain in full, with the rest retrieved from reference TRBV5-1 and TRBJ2-1, is KAGVTQTPRYLIKTRGQQVTLSCSPISGHRSVSWYQQTPGQGLQFLFEYFSETQRNKGNFPGRFSGRQFSNSRSEMNVSTLELGDSALYLCASSAAGLAGGNEQFFGPGTRLTVL.

The rearrangement links TRBV5-6 to TRBJ2-1; no firm D call. The ends were cut back, 1 base at V and 7 bases at J, with 9 bases in the middle. CDR3 length: 13 amino acids. Germline V gene lookup returns CDR1 SGHDT and CDR2 YYEEEE. The CDR3 nucleotides are TGTGCCAGCAGCTTGAGTGTCAGGAATGAGCAGTTCTTC. This gives the protein CASSLSVRNEQFF.

The chain links TRBV5-1 to TRBJ1-3; maybe TRBD1 (5 bases). The ends were cut back, 3 bases at V and 0 bases at J, with 16 bases in the middle. The CDR3 is 17 residues long. In germline, CDR1 is SGHRS, CDR2 YFSETQ. The CDR3 sequence is CASSYSGTFFSGNTIYF. The CDR3 DNA sequence: TGCGCCAGCAGCTATTCCGGGACCTTTTTCTCTGGAAACACCATATATTTT.

The CDR3 nucleotides read TGTGCCAGCAGCGACACCGGACACACAGATACGCAGTATTTT. This encodes CASSDTGHTDTQYF. The chain combines TRBV5-5 with TRBJ2-3; tentatively, D is TRBD1 (5 bases). Germline V lookup: CDR1 SGHKS, CDR2 YYEKEE (reference sequence). This CDR3 region has 14 residues. Trimming took 4 bases from V and 2 from J, leaving 11 bases between them.

This clone was counted between two and nine times. The chain joins TRBV6-5 to TRBJ1-1; D is possibly TRBD1 (5 bases). The V and J ends lost 3 bases and 4 bases respectively, with 18 bases between them. The CDR3 loop spans 16 amino acids. From germline, CDR1 is MNHEY and CDR2 SVGAGI. The CDR3: CASSYRRGMGSTEAFF. In DNA, the CDR3 is TGTGCCAGCAGTTATCGGAGGGGAATGGGGAGCACTGAAGCTTTCTTT.

J is TRBJ1-1 and V is TRBV5-5; 7 bases fit TRBD1. Per germline, CDR1 SGHKS and CDR2 YYEKEE (reference sequence). The CDR3 length is 12 residues. The J segment lost 12 bases and the V segment lost 4 bases, leaving 9 bases of the junction unmatched. The CDR3 loop reads CASSAPTGNTFF. The CDR3 nucleotides are TGTGCCAGCAGCGCGCCGACAGGGAATACTTTCTTT.

This chain joins TRBV30 and TRBJ1-4, with a weak D call TRBD1 (6 bases). The germline V gene has CDR1 GTSNPN and CDR2 SVGIG (reference sequence). The CDR3 loop spans 15 amino acids. Trimming left V 5 bases short and J 3 bases short, with 16 bases between. In DNA form, the CDR3 reads TGTGCCTGGCAAGGGGGGGCGAAGGCTAATGAAAAACTGTTTTTT. Encoded protein: CAWQGGAKANEKLFF.

The chain recombines TRBV27 with TRBJ2-3; 13 bases are a match to TRBD2. The CDR3 has 15 amino acids. Germline V lookup: CDR1 MNHEY, CDR2 SMNVEV (reference sequence). V lost 3 bases to trimming and J lost 4 bases; unmatched junction nucleotides: 1. The DNA for the CDR3 is TGTGCCAGCAGTTTCACTAGCGGGAGGGCAGATACGCAGTATTTT. Its protein product is CASSFTSGRADTQYF.